Described below is a single T cell receptor beta chain sequence and its context. Its antigen is unknown. This CDR3 is 14 amino acids long. V was pared by 7 bases and J by 6 bases, with 16 bases between. Germline V CDR1 and CDR2: MDHEN, SYDVKM. Method: immunoSEQ multiplex PCR; TCRdb's copy keeps in-frame clones and lacks some. The data contain just under 45,000 clones, over 60% of them seen just once; the ten biggest clones take up over 20%. This sample stems from a study of radiotherapy plus CTLA-4 blockade in lung cancer. The wider study: Objective responses arose in roughly 18% of patients, and under 40% experienced disease control. Study observations and caveats: Radiotherapy plus ipilimumab was followed by expansion in blood of tumor-derived TCR clones. Interferon-beta and early blood T cell clone dynamics reportedly predicted response best.

Patients in the study, people with chemo-refractory metastatic non-small-cell lung cancer, received focal radiation plus ipilimumab CTLA-4 blockade. This receptor was identified in a human donor with non-small cell lung cancer who had a partial response to radiotherapy plus ipilimumab. The chain combines TRBV28 with TRBJ1-3; D not resolved. The specimen comprised peripheral blood, sampled from a patient treated with radiotherapy plus ipilimumab. The CDR3 DNA is TGTGCCAGCATAACCCGAGGCCAAGCAAACACCATATATTTT. Translated: CASITRGQANTIYF.